This T cell receptor (beta chain) was observed in a study of blood T cells in healthy people across ages. The study, taken as a whole, reports: Donor CMV infection status was unknown, possibly confounding age-related changes in expanded clonotypes. Per million T cells, TCR beta diversity dropped about linearly as age rose.

A second roughly 6 to 11 cycle PCR used barcoded and J-beta primers. From the 5' RACE reads, TCRdb called clonotypes with MiXCR, one entry per CDR3 protein. The profile shows roughly 720,000 distinct CDR3 sequences, approximately 53% of them singletons. Concerning this clonotype itself: Its specificity is unknown.

The specimen sequenced was blood. This TCR derives from an elderly man in good health.

CDR3 DNA sequence: TGTGCCAGCCGGACAGGGAGAGGTTACGAGCAGTACTTC. Its translation: CASRTGRGYEQYF. The chain employs TRBV28 and TRBJ2-7; 8 nucleotides match TRBD1. The junction had 7 bases not matched to a gene; V was cut back by 8 bases and J by 4 bases. Germline loops: CDR1 MDHEN, CDR2 SYDVKM. The CDR3 is made up of 13 amino acids.